One sample yielded the 3 T cell receptor beta chains listed below, sequenced in a study of Ad26.COV2.S vaccination and SARS-CoV-2 variants. Here immunoSEQ multiplex PCR was the method, and the copy in TCRdb shows in-frame clones only, minus some. Of roughly 380,000 clones listed, about 90% are singletons. The sequencing used peripheral blood, collected after recovery from COVID-19. The receptors originated from a human donor who had recovered from COVID-19.

This chain uses TRBV3-1 (or the pseudogene TRBV3-2) with TRBJ2-3, with no clear D. The CDR3 is made up of 14 amino acids. Looked up from germline, CDR1 is LGHDT and CDR2 is YNNKEL (reference sequence). Trimming cost V 0 bases and J 2 bases, with 6 bases left between them. CDR3 in amino acids: CASSQETFTDTQYF. CDR3 bases: TGTGCCAGCAGCCAAGAAACTTTCACAGATACGCAGTATTTT.

The chain joins TRBV7-3 to TRBJ2-5; 8 bases agree with TRBD2. Trimming removed 0 bases from V and 5 bases from J; junction bases left unmatched: 5. CDR3 length: 15 amino acids. CDR1 SGHTA and CDR2 FQGTGA come from the germline V gene. As DNA, the CDR3 is TGTGCCAGCAGCTTAACAGGGCGGGGGGTGGAGACCCAGTACTTC. It encodes CASSLTGRGVETQYF.

This rearrangement joins TRBV15 to TRBJ2-2; D might be TRBD1 (7 bases). Trimming pared 8 bases from V and 1 base from J, leaving 14 bases between. This CDR3 region has 15 residues. Germline V gives CDR1 LNHNV, CDR2 YYDKDF (reference sequence). CDR3 residues: CATDQGGLNTGELFF. The CDR3 DNA reads as TGTGCCACCGACCAGGGGGGCCTGAACACCGGGGAGCTGTTTTTT. Combining the CDR3 with reference TRBV15 and TRBJ2-2 gives the whole variable domain DAMVIQNPRYQVTQFGKPVTLSCSQTLNHNVMYWYQQKSSQAPKLLFHYYDKDFNNEADTPDNFQSRRPNTSFCFLDIRSPGLGDTAMYLCATDQGGLNTGELFFGEGSRLTVL.